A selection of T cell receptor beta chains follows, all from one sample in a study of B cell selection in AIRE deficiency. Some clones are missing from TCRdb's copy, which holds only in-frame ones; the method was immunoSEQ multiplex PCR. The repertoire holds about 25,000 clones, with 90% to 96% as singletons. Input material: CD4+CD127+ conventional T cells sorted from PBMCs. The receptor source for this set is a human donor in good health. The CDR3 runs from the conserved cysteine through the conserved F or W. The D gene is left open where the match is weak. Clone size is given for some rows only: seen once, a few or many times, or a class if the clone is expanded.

CDR3 DNA: TGTGCCAGTGGTAGGGTAAATGGCTACACCTTC
CDR3 protein: CASGRVNGYTF
V gene: TRBV7-2
clone size: -
D gene: -
J gene: TRBJ1-2
CDR3 length: 11

CDR3 DNA: TGTGCCAGCAGCTTGCTGCCGGGACAGGGAGGGGAGACCCAGTACTTC
CDR3 protein: CASSLLPGQGGETQYF
V gene: TRBV5-4
clone size: -
D gene: TRBD1
J gene: TRBJ2-5
CDR3 length: 16

CDR3 DNA: TGTGCCAGCAGTCGGGGGCCCCTGAACACTGAAGCTTTCTTT
CDR3 protein: CASSRGPLNTEAFF
V gene: TRBV28
clone size: -
D gene: -
J gene: TRBJ1-1
CDR3 length: 14

CDR3 DNA: TGTGCCAGCAGTTCCACAGGCTCTGGAAACACCATATATTTT
CDR3 protein: CASSSTGSGNTIYF
V gene: TRBV28
clone size: -
D gene: -
J gene: TRBJ1-3
CDR3 length: 14

CDR3 DNA: TGTGCCAGCACCGGACCAGGGGGCTTCTACGAGCAGTACTTC
CDR3 protein: CASTGPGGFYEQYF
V gene: TRBV28
clone size: -
D gene: TRBD1
J gene: TRBJ2-7
CDR3 length: 14

CDR3 DNA: TGTGCCAGCAGACCAATGGGGGCAGGGAAAGCTTTCTTT
CDR3 protein: CASRPMGAGKAFF
V gene: TRBV7-2
clone size: -
D gene: -
J gene: TRBJ1-1
CDR3 length: 13

CDR3 DNA: TGTGCCAGCAGCCAACTTACGGCGGGAGGTCATGTCACCCAGTACTTC
CDR3 protein: CASSQLTAGGHVTQYF
V gene: TRBV14
clone size: -
D gene: TRBD2
J gene: TRBJ2-5
CDR3 length: 16

CDR3 DNA: TGTGCCAGCAGCCTGAAGCGGGACCAAGAGACCCAGTACTTC
CDR3 protein: CASSLKRDQETQYF
V gene: TRBV7-2
clone size: -
D gene: -
J gene: TRBJ2-5
CDR3 length: 14

CDR3 DNA: TGTGCCAGCAGCCCCCCGGGGAGGACTGAAGCTTTCTTT
CDR3 protein: CASSPPGRTEAFF
V gene: TRBV6-5
clone size: -
D gene: -
J gene: TRBJ1-1
CDR3 length: 13

CDR3 DNA: TGCGCCAGCACCCTCTCTAGCGGGAGGGCCACAGATACGCAGTATTTT
CDR3 protein: CASTLSSGRATDTQYF
V gene: TRBV5-1
clone size: -
D gene: TRBD2
J gene: TRBJ2-3
CDR3 length: 16

CDR3 DNA: TGCGCCAGCGGGGCTAGTGAGTCCCGATCCGGGGAGCTGTTTTTT
CDR3 protein: CASGASESRSGELFF
V gene: TRBV5-1
clone size: -
D gene: -
J gene: TRBJ2-2
CDR3 length: 15

CDR3 DNA: TGTGCCAGCAGTTCTGGGGGGACCTCGTGGCCGTACTTC
CDR3 protein: CASSSGGTSWPYF
V gene: TRBV2
clone size: -
D gene: -
J gene: TRBJ2-4
CDR3 length: 13

CDR3 DNA: TGTGCCAGCAGTTCCGGATCAGCTACGGTGACCCAGTACTTC
CDR3 protein: CASSSGSATVTQYF
V gene: TRBV6-1
clone size: -
D gene: -
J gene: TRBJ2-5
CDR3 length: 14

CDR3 DNA: TGTGCCATCAGTGTCGGGGGTGCCAATGGAAACACCATATATTTT
CDR3 protein: CAISVGGANGNTIYF
V gene: TRBV10-3
clone size: -
D gene: -
J gene: TRBJ1-3
CDR3 length: 15

CDR3 DNA: TGTGCCAGCAGCTCGACTGGCTGGTCCACAGATACGCAGTATTTT
CDR3 protein: CASSSTGWSTDTQYF
V gene: TRBV11-2
clone size: once
D gene: -
J gene: TRBJ2-3
CDR3 length: 15

CDR3 DNA: TGTGCCAGCAGTTATGGAGGTCCCCGAGCTAACTATGGCTACACCTTC
CDR3 protein: CASSYGGPRANYGYTF
V gene: TRBV6-5
clone size: -
D gene: -
J gene: TRBJ1-2
CDR3 length: 16

CDR3 DNA: TGTGCCAGCTCACCGGATGAAAATCAGCCCCAGCATTTT
CDR3 protein: CASSPDENQPQHF
V gene: TRBV18
clone size: -
D gene: -
J gene: TRBJ1-5
CDR3 length: 13

CDR3 DNA: TGTGCCAGCAGCTCATCCAGGGGGCGAAGTTACATTCAGTACTTC
CDR3 protein: CASSSSRGRSYIQYF
V gene: TRBV11-2
clone size: -
D gene: TRBD1
J gene: TRBJ2-4
CDR3 length: 15

CDR3 DNA: TGTGCCAGCTCACTACGATTGGTTCCACCAAGTGCGCCCTCTGGAAACACCATATATTTT
CDR3 protein: CASSLRLVPPSAPSGNTIYF
V gene: TRBV18
clone size: -
D gene: -
J gene: TRBJ1-3
CDR3 length: 20

CDR3 DNA: TGTGCCAGCAAGGCAGGAACCTACGAGCAGTACTTC
CDR3 protein: CASKAGTYEQYF
V gene: TRBV28
clone size: -
D gene: -
J gene: TRBJ2-7
CDR3 length: 12

CDR3 DNA: TGTGCCAGCTATTGGACTAGTGGAGATACGCAGTATTTT
CDR3 protein: CASYWTSGDTQYF
V gene: TRBV28
clone size: once
D gene: TRBD2
J gene: TRBJ2-3
CDR3 length: 13

CDR3 DNA: TGCGCCAGCAGCTTGGTTGTAGGGCCGGGGTACAATGAGCAGTTCTTC
CDR3 protein: CASSLVVGPGYNEQFF
V gene: TRBV5-1
clone size: -
D gene: -
J gene: TRBJ2-1
CDR3 length: 16

CDR3 DNA: TGTGCCAGCAGCTTAGAAGTTTATGGCTACACCTTC
CDR3 protein: CASSLEVYGYTF
V gene: TRBV11-3
clone size: -
D gene: -
J gene: TRBJ1-2
CDR3 length: 12

CDR3 DNA: TGCGCCAGCAGCGCGTCGGGGGTCGAGCAGTACTTC
CDR3 protein: CASSASGVEQYF
V gene: TRBV5-1
clone size: -
D gene: -
J gene: TRBJ2-7
CDR3 length: 12

CDR3 DNA: TGCGCCAGCAGCCAAGAACAAAGCTCCTACGAGCAGTACTTC
CDR3 protein: CASSQEQSSYEQYF
V gene: TRBV4-1
clone size: -
D gene: -
J gene: TRBJ2-7
CDR3 length: 14

CDR3 DNA: TGTGCCAGTAGTGCGGGACTAGGGGCCTACGAGCAGTACTTC
CDR3 protein: CASSAGLGAYEQYF
V gene: TRBV19
clone size: -
D gene: TRBD2
J gene: TRBJ2-7
CDR3 length: 14

CDR3 DNA: TGTGCCAGCTCACCACCGGGGACAGGGGACACCGGGGAGCTGTTTTTT
CDR3 protein: CASSPPGTGDTGELFF
V gene: TRBV18
clone size: -
D gene: TRBD1
J gene: TRBJ2-2
CDR3 length: 16